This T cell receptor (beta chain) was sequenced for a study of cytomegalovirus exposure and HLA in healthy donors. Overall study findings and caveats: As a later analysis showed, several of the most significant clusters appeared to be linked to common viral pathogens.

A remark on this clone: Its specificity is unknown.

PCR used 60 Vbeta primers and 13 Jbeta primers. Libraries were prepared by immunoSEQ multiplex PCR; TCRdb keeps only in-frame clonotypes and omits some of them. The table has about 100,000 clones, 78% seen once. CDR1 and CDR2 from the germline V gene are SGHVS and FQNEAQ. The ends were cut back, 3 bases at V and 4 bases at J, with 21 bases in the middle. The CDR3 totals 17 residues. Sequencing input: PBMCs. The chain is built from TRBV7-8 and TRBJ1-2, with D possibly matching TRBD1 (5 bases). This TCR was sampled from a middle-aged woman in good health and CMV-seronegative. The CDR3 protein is CASSFYPGQPGSYGYTF. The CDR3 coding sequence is TGTGCCAGCAGCTTCTACCCTGGACAACCAGGTAGCTATGGCTACACCTTC.